A selection of T cell receptor beta chains follows, all from one sample in a study of blood T cell repertoires in COVID-19. Libraries were prepared by immunoSEQ multiplex PCR; TCRdb keeps only in-frame clonotypes and omits some of them. The sample shows 150,000 to 200,000 clones, around 80% of them seen only once. Sequences were obtained from peripheral blood. These receptors were taken from an elderly woman with active or convalescent COVID-19. Each CDR3 is given with its conserved first and last residue. Fields, in order: clone size, V gene, J gene, D gene, CDR3 protein, CDR3 DNA. A D gene is named only where the DNA matches it firmly. Where a row states a size, it is once, few, many or the class of an expanded clone; other rows omit it.

size: .
V: TRBV7-9
J: TRBJ2-7
D: .
CDR3: CASSLGQGDFHEQYF
DNA: TGTGCCAGCAGCTTGGGGCAGGGCGATTTTCACGAGCAGTACTTC

size: once
V: TRBV2
J: TRBJ1-6
D: .
CDR3: CASSDPSGARNSPLHF
DNA: TGTGCCAGCAGTGACCCATCTGGGGCGAGGAATTCACCCCTCCACTTT

size: .
V: TRBV14
J: TRBJ1-5
D: .
CDR3: CASSQPGGVQPQHF
DNA: TGTGCCAGCAGCCAACCCGGGGGGGTTCAGCCCCAGCATTTT

size: .
V: TRBV7-7
J: TRBJ2-5
D: TRBD1
CDR3: CASSLAMDRGQETQYF
DNA: TGTGCTAGCAGCTTAGCGATGGACAGGGGTCAAGAGACCCAGTACTTC

size: once
V: TRBV2
J: TRBJ2-1
D: .
CDR3: CASGDSFPTSPEQFF
DNA: TGTGCCAGTGGCGACTCGTTTCCGACCAGCCCTGAGCAGTTCTTC

size: .
V: TRBV13
J: TRBJ2-5
D: .
CDR3: CASSSRTGQETQYF
DNA: TGTGCCAGCAGCTCCCGAACGGGGCAAGAGACCCAGTACTTC

size: .
V: TRBV6-6
J: TRBJ1-2
D: .
CDR3: CASSYLQGSSYGYTF
DNA: TGTGCCAGCAGTTATCTACAGGGCAGCAGCTATGGCTACACCTTC

size: once
V: TRBV3-1/TRBV3-2
J: TRBJ1-4
D: .
CDR3: CASSQVARLGAGEKLFF
DNA: TGTGCCAGCAGCCAAGTAGCCCGACTAGGGGCGGGGGAAAAACTGTTTTTT

size: .
V: TRBV2
J: TRBJ1-2
D: .
CDR3: CASIPSEGRVGYTF
DNA: TGTGCCAGCATCCCGTCGGAGGGGCGGGTTGGCTACACCTTC

size: .
V: TRBV28
J: TRBJ2-7
D: .
CDR3: CASSPDSVAYEQYF
DNA: TGTGCCAGCAGCCCTGACTCGGTCGCCTACGAGCAGTACTTC

size: .
V: TRBV7-9
J: TRBJ1-2
D: .
CDR3: CASSLEGNGYTF
DNA: TGTGCCAGCAGCTTAGAGGGGAATGGCTACACCTTC

size: .
V: TRBV5-1
J: TRBJ2-3
D: TRBD2
CDR3: CASSSLAGVADTQYF
DNA: TGCGCCAGCAGCTCCCTAGCGGGGGTGGCAGATACGCAGTATTTT

size: .
V: TRBV7-2
J: TRBJ2-1
D: TRBD2
CDR3: CASSPLRAGVNNEQFF
DNA: TGTGCCAGCAGCCCCCTCAGGGCGGGAGTGAACAATGAGCAGTTCTTC

size: .
V: TRBV18
J: TRBJ1-3
D: .
CDR3: CASSPRSEISGNTIYF
DNA: TGTGCCAGCTCACCTCGTTCAGAAATATCAGGAAACACCATATATTTT

size: .
V: TRBV5-5
J: TRBJ2-2
D: .
CDR3: CASSPRQGRATGELFF
DNA: TGTGCCAGCAGCCCTCGACAGGGGAGGGCCACCGGGGAGCTGTTTTTT

size: once
V: TRBV9
J: TRBJ2-5
D: TRBD1
CDR3: CASSVGAGGEETQYF
DNA: TGTGCCAGCAGCGTAGGGGCAGGGGGCGAAGAGACCCAGTACTTC

size: .
V: TRBV6-5
J: TRBJ1-1
D: TRBD1
CDR3: CATADRGRTNTEAFF
DNA: TGTGCCACCGCGGACAGGGGGCGTACGAACACTGAAGCTTTCTTT

size: .
V: TRBV4-3
J: TRBJ2-5
D: TRBD2
CDR3: CASSQEGPSGGGTQYF
DNA: TGCGCCAGCAGCCAAGAGGGACCGAGCGGGGGCGGGACCCAGTACTTC

size: .
V: TRBV19
J: TRBJ2-3
D: .
CDR3: CASSITGIRSHSTDTQYF
DNA: TGTGCCAGTAGTATAACAGGCATCAGATCTCATAGCACAGATACGCAGTATTTT

size: .
V: TRBV3-1/TRBV3-2
J: TRBJ2-3
D: .
CDR3: CASSQDPLAADTQYF
DNA: TGTGCCAGCAGCCAAGATCCACTAGCCGCAGATACGCAGTATTTT

size: .
V: TRBV6-6
J: TRBJ2-7
D: TRBD1
CDR3: CASSYQDRGYEQYF
DNA: TGTGCCAGCAGTTACCAGGACAGGGGATACGAGCAGTACTTC

size: .
V: TRBV6-5
J: TRBJ2-7
D: TRBD1
CDR3: CASSPGRTGAQQYF
DNA: TGTGCCAGCAGTCCCGGACGTACAGGGGCTCAGCAGTACTTC

size: .
V: TRBV9
J: TRBJ1-5
D: TRBD1
CDR3: CASSGGQGKVGNQPQHF
DNA: TGTGCCAGCAGCGGCGGACAGGGGAAGGTTGGCAATCAGCCCCAGCATTTT

size: .
V: TRBV4-3
J: TRBJ2-5
D: TRBD1
CDR3: CASSPNRGRETQYF
DNA: TGCGCCAGCAGCCCAAACAGGGGTAGGGAGACCCAGTACTTC

size: .
V: TRBV5-4
J: TRBJ1-1
D: .
CDR3: CASSLARASEAFF
DNA: TGTGCCAGCAGCTTGGCCAGGGCGTCTGAAGCTTTCTTT

size: .
V: TRBV4-2
J: TRBJ2-3
D: TRBD2
CDR3: CASSQVSSGRTDTQYF
DNA: TGTGCCAGCAGCCAGGTCTCTAGCGGGCGGACAGATACGCAGTATTTT

size: .
V: TRBV9
J: TRBJ2-4
D: TRBD1
CDR3: CASSPRRDRTAFKNIQYF
DNA: TGTGCCAGCAGCCCGAGAAGGGACAGGACGGCTTTTAAAAACATTCAGTACTTC

size: .
V: TRBV25-1
J: TRBJ1-4
D: .
CDR3: CASSTRREKLFF
DNA: TGTGCCAGCAGTACCCGGAGGGAAAAACTGTTTTTT

size: .
V: TRBV5-5
J: TRBJ1-4
D: TRBD1
CDR3: CASSPQGASEKLFF
DNA: TGTGCCAGCAGCCCGCAGGGGGCAAGTGAAAAACTGTTTTTT

size: .
V: TRBV23-1
J: TRBJ2-1
D: .
CDR3: CASSQLAPYNEQFF
DNA: TGCGCCAGCAGTCAATTGGCACCGTACAATGAGCAGTTCTTC

size: .
V: TRBV11-2
J: TRBJ1-2
D: TRBD1
CDR3: CASSQDRRSGGYTF
DNA: TGTGCCAGCAGCCAGGACAGGCGGTCGGGTGGCTACACCTTC

size: .
V: TRBV9
J: TRBJ1-1
D: TRBD1
CDR3: CASSVFPGVMRQGGPEAFF
DNA: TGTGCCAGCAGCGTATTCCCCGGGGTCATGCGACAGGGGGGGCCTGAAGCTTTCTTT

size: .
V: TRBV6-2/TRBV6-3
J: TRBJ2-7
D: .
CDR3: CASSYPRAGPTYEQYF
DNA: TGTGCCAGCAGTTACCCCCGGGCGGGCCCCACCTACGAGCAGTACTTC

size: .
V: TRBV2
J: TRBJ2-5
D: .
CDR3: CASSGNGGETQYF
DNA: TGTGCCAGCAGTGGTAACGGGGGAGAGACCCAGTACTTC

size: few
V: TRBV14
J: TRBJ1-2
D: .
CDR3: CASSQGAWAGYTF
DNA: TGTGCCAGCAGCCAAGGGGCGTGGGCAGGCTACACCTTC

size: .
V: TRBV18
J: TRBJ1-5
D: .
CDR3: CASSRLGKPSQPQHF
DNA: TGTGCCAGCTCACGACTAGGGAAACCGTCCCAGCCCCAGCATTTT

size: .
V: TRBV12-2
J: TRBJ2-3
D: .
CDR3: CASRLASTSKADTQYF
DNA: TGTGCAAGTCGCTTAGCCTCAACTAGCAAAGCAGATACGCAGTATTTT

size: .
V: TRBV7-2
J: TRBJ1-4
D: .
CDR3: CASSLVGGRREKLFF
DNA: TGTGCCAGCAGCTTAGTAGGCGGGAGGAGGGAAAAACTGTTTTTT

size: once
V: TRBV28
J: TRBJ2-7
D: TRBD2
CDR3: CASSLGGSGGGEQYF
DNA: TGTGCCAGCAGTTTAGGGGGGAGCGGGGGAGGCGAGCAGTACTTC

size: .
V: TRBV5-4
J: TRBJ2-3
D: .
CDR3: CASSFVPLSDTQYF
DNA: TGTGCCAGCAGCTTCGTCCCCCTGTCAGATACGCAGTATTTT

size: .
V: TRBV19
J: TRBJ1-1
D: .
CDR3: CASSTGRGVYTEAFF
DNA: TGTGCCAGTAGCACCGGACGGGGTGTCTACACTGAAGCTTTCTTT